Included here is one TCR beta chain sequence, with context. This entry comes from a study of radiotherapy plus CTLA-4 blockade in lung cancer. The overall study: In 18% of patients, objective responses were seen; 31% had disease control.

The CDR3 totals 14 residues. Germline CDR1 and CDR2: MDHEN and SYDVKM. Losses at the gene ends were 5 bases for V and 8 bases for J; bases not matched to a gene: 8. Assay used: immunoSEQ multiplex PCR; TCRdb lists only in-frame clones, some missing. The data show about 80,000 clones, about four fifths seen once. This TCR was recovered from a human donor with non-small cell lung cancer whose response to radiotherapy plus ipilimumab could not be evaluated. Some clones in this sample may be carry-over from other donors' samples. This specimen consisted of peripheral blood, obtained from a patient treated with radiotherapy plus ipilimumab. This chain links TRBV28 with TRBJ1-2; the match to TRBD1 covers 10 bases. The DNA of the CDR3 is TGTGCCAGCAGTCCCCCGGGACAGGGGCTCGGCTACACCTTC. This gives the protein CASSPPGQGLGYTF.